This T cell receptor beta chain was sequenced for a study of PD-1 blockade in classical Hodgkin lymphoma. Turning to the study itself: The patients were dosed with nivolumab 3 mg/kg, infused intravenously every 2 weeks.

Germline loops: CDR1 SGHAT, CDR2 FQNNGV. This CDR3 region has 16 residues. V lost 3 bases and J lost 3, with 16 bases in between. Findings of the study overall: CD8+ TCR diversity did not rise significantly by C4D1, unlike CD4+. Complete responders showed a baseline diversity that resembled the diversity of newly diagnosed patients.

Relapse was seen in all patients after autologous stem cell transplantation, and brentuximab vedotin exposure was variable. A note on this clone: Its antigen is still unknown.

The assay was immunoSEQ multiplex PCR, and TCRdb's table has in-frame clones only and misses some. The profile shows under 20,000 clones, around 80% of them singletons. The TCR was taken from a human donor with classical Hodgkin lymphoma. The V and J genes are TRBV11-2 and TRBJ2-3, with D possibly called TRBD1 or TRBD2 (5 bases each). Sequenced material: peripheral blood mononuclear cells (PBMCs), taken before the second cycle of nivolumab. DNA of the CDR3: TGTGCCAGCAGCTTGCGACACGGATGGGGGACAGATACGCAGTATTTT. Protein sequence: CASSLRHGWGTDTQYF.